One and the same sample provided the 12 T cell receptor beta chains below, sequenced in a study of shared clonotypes between healthy human individuals. The data were produced by immunoSEQ multiplex PCR, yet TCRdb's version contains in-frame clones alone and is incomplete. The sample contains 2.3 million or so clones, just over 90% of which appear only once. Sequenced sample: naive CD4+ T cells from PBMCs. Subset indicated: CD45RA+ positively selected. The receptors were gathered from a man between 18 and 29 years old in good health. Some clones in this sample may be carry-over from other donors' samples.

This rearrangement joins TRBV9 to TRBJ2-1; no definite D call. V lost 3 bases and J lost 2, with 15 bases in between. Germline CDR1 SGDLS, CDR2 YYNGEE. CDR3 size: 16 residues. In DNA, the CDR3 is TGTGCCAGCAGCGCCCCACGTGGTGGGCCCTACAATGAGCAGTTCTTC. Its translation: CASSAPRGGPYNEQFF. The whole variable domain, remainder taken from reference TRBV9 and TRBJ2-1, is DSGVTQTPKHLITATGQRVTLRCSPRSGDLSVYWYQQSLDQGLQFLIQYYNGEERAKGNILERFSAQQFPDLHSELNLSSLELGDSALYFCASSAPRGGPYNEQFFGPGTRLTVL.

The gene calls are TRBV5-6 and TRBJ2-5; possible D gene TRBD1, 5 bases. The germline gives CDR1 SGHDT, CDR2 YYEEEE. V was cut by 1 base and J by 5 bases, with 9 bases left in between. The CDR3 is made up of 13 amino acids. As DNA, the CDR3 is TGTGCCAGCAGCTTGAGGGGTAACGAGACCCAGTACTTC. This sequence encodes CASSLRGNETQYF.

The chain has TRBV7-2 and TRBJ1-5; D unresolved. Germline V gene sequence: CDR1 SGHTA, CDR2 FQGNSA. CDR3 length equals 15 residues. Trimming removed 1 base from V and 6 bases from J, with 13 bases in between. This CDR3 is CASSLGTARGQPQHF. As DNA, the CDR3 is TGTGCCAGCAGCTTAGGAACGGCGCGGGGTCAGCCCCAGCATTTT. The whole variable domain, remainder taken from reference TRBV7-2 and TRBJ1-5, is GAGVSQSPSNKVTEKGKDVELRCDPISGHTALYWYRQSLGQGLEFLIYFQGNSAPDKSGLPSDRFSAERTGGSVSTLTIQRTQQEDSAVYLCASSLGTARGQPQHFGDGTRLSIL.

The chain is built from TRBV7-9 and TRBJ1-4, with 8 positions matching TRBD1. CDR1 is SEHNR and CDR2 is FQNEAQ in the germline V gene (reference sequence). The trim removed 4 bases at V and 7 bases at J, leaving 8 bases unmatched. The CDR3 has 15 amino acids. For the CDR3, the DNA is TGTGCCAGCAGCTCCAGAGACAGGGGTGGTGAAAAACTGTTTTTT. Encoded protein: CASSSRDRGGEKLFF.

The chain couples TRBV4-1 to TRBJ2-5; perhaps D is TRBD1 or TRBD2 (5 bases each). The CDR3 consists of 16 residues. Per the germline V gene, CDR1 is MGHRA and CDR2 is YSYEKL. Trimming stripped 1 base from V and 2 bases from J, with 14 bases between. The CDR3 protein is CASSQVERGAQETQYF. The CDR3 DNA reads as TGCGCCAGCAGCCAAGTAGAGAGAGGGGCACAAGAGACCCAGTACTTC.

V is TRBV28 and J is TRBJ1-5; 8 bases match TRBD1. The germline gives CDR1 MDHEN, CDR2 SYDVKM. There are 14 residues in the CDR3. The ends lost 11 bases at V and 6 bases at J; junction bases unmatched: 12. The DNA for the CDR3 is TGTGCCCTACAGGGGGAAGGTAGTCGTCAGCCCCAGCATTTT. Protein: CALQGEGSRQPQHF.

This chain uses TRBV5-1 with TRBJ2-3, with D possibly being TRBD2 (6 bases). In germline, CDR1 is SGHRS, CDR2 YFSETQ. Trimming left V 7 bases short and J 0 bases short, with 12 bases between. This CDR3 has 14 residues. The CDR3 region is CASAGSLSTDTQYF. The CDR3 nucleotides are TGCGCCAGCGCCGGGAGCTTAAGCACAGATACGCAGTATTTT. Using reference TRBV5-1 and TRBJ2-3 for the parts outside the CDR3, the full variable domain is KAGVTQTPRYLIKTRGQQVTLSCSPISGHRSVSWYQQTPGQGLQFLFEYFSETQRNKGNFPGRFSGRQFSNSRSEMNVSTLELGDSALYLCASAGSLSTDTQYFGPGTRLTVL.

The chain employs TRBV30 and TRBJ1-5, with D unclear. The CDR3 length is 13 residues. V was pared by 3 bases and J by 6 bases, with 12 bases between. Per the germline V gene, CDR1 is GTSNPN and CDR2 is SVGIG (reference sequence). CDR3 loop: CAWRKDFGQPQHF. The DNA for the CDR3 is TGTGCCTGGAGGAAGGATTTCGGTCAGCCCCAGCATTTT.

The CDR3: CASSLAGGSPKGELFF. In DNA form, the CDR3 reads TGCGCCAGCAGCTTGGCTGGCGGGAGTCCGAAGGGGGAGCTGTTTTTT. The chain joins TRBV5-1 to TRBJ2-2; 7 bases align to TRBD2. Germline CDR1 is SGHRS and CDR2 is YFSETQ. V dropped 0 bases and J dropped 8; count of bases not matched to a gene: 10. The CDR3 runs 16 residues.

This clone has a single count. This rearrangement joins TRBV11-1 to TRBJ2-4; 12 bases map to TRBD1. The CDR3 has 14 residues. J gave up 7 bases and V 5 bases, and 3 bases lay outside the gene matches. Germline V gene lookup returns CDR1 SGHAT and CDR2 FQDESV (reference sequence). Here the CDR3 DNA reads TGTGCCAGCAGCGGGACAGGGGGCGTGAACATTCAGTACTTC. Protein: CASSGTGGVNIQYF.

This clone appeared once. The same CDR3 is also encoded by other DNA sequences in this sample. The gene calls are TRBV6-1 and TRBJ2-7; no clear D gene. V was cut by 2 bases and J by 4 bases, with 6 bases left in between. The CDR3 contains 12 residues. Germline lookup yields CDR1 MNHNS and CDR2 SASEGT. CDR3 in amino acids: CASSELSYEQYF. CDR3 nucleotide sequence: TGTGCCAGCAGTGAACTCTCTTACGAGCAGTACTTC.

This chain connects TRBV5-4 to TRBJ1-3; a weak D match, TRBD1 (5 bases). The V gene's germline CDR1 is SGHNT and CDR2 YYREEE (reference sequence). The length of the CDR3 is 15 residues. V was clipped by 4 bases and J by 0 bases, with 11 bases between them. This CDR3 reads CASSTGGLSGNTIYF. CDR3 bases: TGTGCCAGCAGCACCGGGGGTCTCTCTGGAAACACCATATATTTT. Filled out from reference TRBV5-4 and TRBJ1-3, the complete variable domain reads ETGVTQSPTHLIKTRGQQVTLRCSSQSGHNTVSWYQQALGQGPQFIFQYYREEENGRGNFPPRFSGLQFPNYSSELNVNALELDDSALYLCASSTGGLSGNTIYFGEGSWLTVV.